A single sample gave rise to the 6 T cell receptor beta chains below, sequenced in a study of T cells in Graves' hyperthyroidism and ophthalmopathy. TCR beta CDR3 regions were amplified from RNA. With the HTBI primer set, the TCR CDR3 went through a first round of RT-PCR. TCRdb reprocessed the multiplex PCR reads via MiXCR and lists one record per CDR3 protein. The table lists hundreds of thousands of distinct CDR3 sequences, about 20% of them singletons. The specimen sequenced was blood. These receptors were obtained from a man aged 30-40 years with Graves' ophthalmopathy.

This clonotype was detected a few times. V and J are TRBV5-6 and TRBJ1-2; possible D gene TRBD1, 6 bases. Germline CDR1 is SGHDT and CDR2 is YYEEEE. V was clipped by 2 bases and J by 1 base, with 12 bases between them. The CDR3 totals 15 residues. This CDR3 reads CASSFRDNLNYGYTF. CDR3 sequence (DNA): TGTGCCAGCAGCTTCCGGGACAACCTTAACTATGGCTACACCTTC.

The rearrangement joins TRBV29-1 to TRBJ1-2; 7 bases map to TRBD1. This CDR3 has 12 amino acids. Looked up from germline, CDR1 is SQVTM and CDR2 is ANQGSEA. V lost 3 bases, J lost 8 bases, and 6 bases stayed unmatched. The DNA of the CDR3 is TGCAGCGTTGATTCAGGGGGGGAGGGCTACACCTTC. It translates to CSVDSGGEGYTF.

The table lists this clonotype with many counts. The genes are TRBV2 and TRBJ1-1; D unresolved. With 5 bases removed from V and 1 base from J, the gap between germline ends came to 11 bases. Germline CDR1 and CDR2: SNHLY and FYNNEI. This CDR3 has 14 residues. This CDR3 reads CASSTDGRNTEAFF. CDR3 nucleotide sequence: TGTGCCAGCAGTACGGACGGTAGGAACACTGAAGCTTTCTTT. Together with reference TRBV2 and TRBJ1-1, the CDR3 gives the full variable domain: EPEVTQTPSHQVTQMGQEVILRCVPISNHLYFYWYRQILGQKVEFLVSFYNNEISEKSEIFDDQFSVERPDGSNFTLKIRSTKLEDSAMYFCASSTDGRNTEAFFGQGTRLTVV.

This clonotype was detected many times. The V gene is TRBV11-2, the J gene TRBJ2-5, with 9 positions matching TRBD1. The trim removed 1 base at V and 7 bases at J, leaving 7 bases unmatched. CDR1 and CDR2 (germline): SGHAT, FQNNGV. This CDR3 has 15 amino acids. CDR3 nucleotide sequence: TGTGCCAGCAGCTTAGGGACAGGGGCCAAAGGGACCCAGTACTTC. Translating gives CASSLGTGAKGTQYF.

This clonotype was seen at least ten times. The V call is TRBV14, the J call TRBJ2-7; possible D gene TRBD1, 6 bases. The CDR3 totals 17 residues. Trimming left V 1 base short and J 0 bases short, with 16 bases between. Germline CDR1 reads SGHDN; CDR2 reads FVKESK. CDR3 coding DNA: TGTGCCAGCAGCCAAGCCCCCCAGGGACACTACTCCTACGAGCAGTACTTC. The encoded protein is CASSQAPQGHYSYEQYF.

This clonotype came up many times. The J gene is TRBJ2-7, the V gene TRBV6-1, with TRBD2 matching over 11 bases. In germline, CDR1 is MNHNS, CDR2 SASEGT. V gave up 6 bases and J gave up 4 bases; unmatched junction bases: 5. The CDR3 has 14 residues. This CDR3 reads CASSVTSGAYEQYF. The CDR3 region has the DNA TGTGCCAGCAGCGTGACTAGCGGGGCGTACGAGCAGTACTTC.